This passage covers 3 T cell receptor beta chains from one sample sequenced in a study of CD8 T cells in ankylosing spondylitis. In TCRdb, the 5' RACE reads were re-called with MiXCR into one record per CDR3 protein. Here the sample spans approximately 140,000 distinct CDR3 sequences, roughly 44% being singletons. The material sequenced was synovial fluid, either unsorted or a sorted T cell fraction (not recorded which). All receptors come from a male donor with ankylosing spondylitis.

The genes are TRBV14 and TRBJ2-2, with TRBD1 matching 9 bases. This CDR3 has 15 amino acids. The V segment lost 3 bases and the J segment 3 bases; nucleotides outside the gene matches: 2. Germline V gene data show CDR1 as SGHDN and CDR2 as FVKESK. CDR3 residues: CASSQGDRDTGELFF. CDR3 in DNA: TGTGCCAGCAGCCAGGGGGACAGGGACACCGGGGAGCTGTTTTTT.

The chain uses TRBV10-1 and TRBJ2-7; 10 positions match TRBD1. Per germline, CDR1 WNHNN and CDR2 SYGVQD (reference sequence). The J segment lost 5 bases and the V segment lost 5 bases, leaving 12 bases of the junction unmatched. The CDR3 is 16 residues long. As DNA, the CDR3 is TGCGCCAGCAGTACCGGGACAGGGGTCGCGGAAAACGAGCAGTACTTC. Amino acid sequence: CASSTGTGVAENEQYF.

The chain carries TRBV16 and TRBJ1-5; no clear D gene. This CDR3 region has 13 residues. CDR1 is KGHSY and CDR2 is FQNENV in the germline V gene. Trimming shortened V by 1 base and J by 7 bases, and 8 bases separated the two germline ends. The CDR3 here is CASSQWMRQPQHF. The CDR3 DNA follows: TGTGCCAGCAGCCAATGGATGAGGCAGCCCCAGCATTTT.